This TCR beta chain emerged from a study of metastatic and nonmetastatic thyroid tumors. In the study overall: Both malignant and benign thyroid patients supplied peripheral blood and tumor or nodule tissue samples, across which the repertoires of these patients were then compared.

Before thyroid surgery, none of the patients had received any treatment. At least ten counts were recorded for this clone. Original handling: The authors used CDR3 differences across clinicopathological groups to build a distant-metastasis classifier for papillary thyroid cancer. TCRdb re-analyzed the PCR reads using MiXCR. TCRdb's processing, not the authors' own work, is the source of the V and J calls. The sample records some 29,000 clones, under 8% being singletons. Material for sequencing was blood. The receptor's source is a female donor with papillary thyroid cancer or a benign thyroid nodule (not recorded which). Some clones in this sample may be carry-over from other donors' samples.

CDR3 sequence: CASSRGGQPQHF. The DNA of the CDR3 is TGTGCCAGTAGTCGTGGGGGGCAGCCCCAGCATTTT. The chain employs TRBV19 and TRBJ1-5; possibly TRBD1 for D (5 bases). CDR1 is LNHDA, CDR2 SQIVND, per germline (reference sequence). The CDR3 length is 12 residues. V was shortened by 5 bases and J by 7 bases, with 9 bases between the two germline ends.